In its sample, the clone carrying this T cell receptor (beta chain) was seen a few times. The antigen is unknown. The CDR3 goes on 3 residues after the read ends, and that part is filled in from the germline J gene. CDR1 and CDR2 from the germline V gene are LNHDA and SQIVND (reference sequence). The CDR3 is 15 residues long. The junction had 3 bases not matched to a gene; V was cut back by 3 bases and J by 4 bases. The data were produced by immunoSEQ multiplex PCR, yet TCRdb's version contains in-frame clones alone and is incomplete. The profile covers roughly 7,000 clones, none occurring a single time. The data are from a study of T cell clonality in common variable immunodeficiency. Most patients and controls had Caucasian heritage. Notes on the study in general: CVID subjects showed higher TCRbeta clonality than healthy controls. In common variable immunodeficiency, TCR beta chains reportedly carried fewer deletions and N-nucleotide insertions.

Sequenced sample: peripheral blood mononuclear cells. This receptor was taken from a human donor with common variable immunodeficiency. The rearrangement joins TRBV19 to TRBJ2-1; 10 bases are a match to TRBD2. The part of the CDR3 DNA that was read is TGTGCCAGTAGTATCAAGCGGGAGGGATACAATGAG. Translated: CASSIKREGYNE. The complete CDR3 reads CASSIKREGYNEQFF.